This T cell receptor (beta chain) was observed in a study of blood T cell repertoires in COVID-19. Whole-study context: COVID-19 samples collected from the United States, Italy and Spain covered acute and convalescent phases.

The table came from immunoSEQ multiplex PCR; TCRdb's copy has only in-frame clones and leaves some out. The sample yields 100,000 to 150,000 clones, around three quarters seen once. This TCR derives from a man aged 35 to 55 with active or convalescent COVID-19. The sample comprised peripheral blood.

The CDR3 DNA reads TGTGCCAGTAGTATGAGTAAGACACAACAGTACTTC. As protein: CASSMSKTQQYF. The chain couples TRBV19 to TRBJ2-7; D ambiguous. V lost 3 bases and J lost 10, with 13 bases in between. Germline lookup yields CDR1 LNHDA and CDR2 SQIVND (reference sequence). The CDR3 has 12 residues.